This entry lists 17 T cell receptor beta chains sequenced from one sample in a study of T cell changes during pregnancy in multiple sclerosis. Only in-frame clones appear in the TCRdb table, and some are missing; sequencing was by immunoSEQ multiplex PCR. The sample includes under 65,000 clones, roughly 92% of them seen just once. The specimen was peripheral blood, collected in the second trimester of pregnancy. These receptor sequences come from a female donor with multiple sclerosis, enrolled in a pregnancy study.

CDR3 nucleotides: TGTGCCAGCAGTCCCTCAGGTCCCTCCACTGAAGCTTTCTTT. Encoded protein: CASSPSGPSTEAFF. The chain is built from TRBV27 and TRBJ1-1, with D hard to call. V was clipped by 5 bases and J by 4 bases, with 14 bases between them. The V gene's germline CDR1 is MNHEY and CDR2 SMNVEV (reference sequence). The CDR3 loop spans 14 amino acids.

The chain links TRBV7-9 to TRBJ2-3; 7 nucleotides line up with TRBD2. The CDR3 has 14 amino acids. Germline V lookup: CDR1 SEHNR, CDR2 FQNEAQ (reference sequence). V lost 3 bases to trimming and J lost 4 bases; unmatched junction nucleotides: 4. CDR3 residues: CASSFGGSADTQYF. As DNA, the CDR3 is TGTGCCAGCAGCTTTGGCGGGAGCGCAGATACGCAGTATTTT.

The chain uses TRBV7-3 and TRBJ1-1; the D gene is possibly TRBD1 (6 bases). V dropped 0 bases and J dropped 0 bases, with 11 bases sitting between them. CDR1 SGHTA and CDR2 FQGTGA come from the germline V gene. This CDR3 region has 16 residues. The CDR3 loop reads CASSLTGAVMNTEAFF. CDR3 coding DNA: TGTGCCAGCAGCTTAACGGGGGCTGTCATGAACACTGAAGCTTTCTTT.

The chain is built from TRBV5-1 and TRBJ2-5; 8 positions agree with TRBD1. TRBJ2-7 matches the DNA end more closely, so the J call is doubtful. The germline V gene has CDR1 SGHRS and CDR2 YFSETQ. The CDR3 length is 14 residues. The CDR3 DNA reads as TGCGCCAGCAGCCCCGGTACAGGGGGATACGAGCAGTACTTC. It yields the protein CASSPGTGGYEQYF.

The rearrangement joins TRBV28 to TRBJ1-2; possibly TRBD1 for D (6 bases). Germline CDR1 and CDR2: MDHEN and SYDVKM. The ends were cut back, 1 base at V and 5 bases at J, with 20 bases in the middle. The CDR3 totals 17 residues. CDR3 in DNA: TGTGCCAGCAGTTTATCTTCGTCGGGGGGCCCAATTTATGGCTACACCTTC. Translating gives CASSLSSSGGPIYGYTF.

The CDR3 sequence: CASSYLAGATGELFF. CDR3 sequence (DNA): TGTGCCAGCAGTTACCTAGCGGGAGCCACCGGGGAGCTGTTTTTT. The rearrangement uses TRBV27 and TRBJ2-2; 10 nucleotides align to TRBD2. This CDR3 is 15 amino acids long. The germline V gene encodes CDR1 MNHEY and CDR2 SMNVEV (reference sequence). Trimming took 4 bases from V and 4 from J; bases not matched to a gene: 3.

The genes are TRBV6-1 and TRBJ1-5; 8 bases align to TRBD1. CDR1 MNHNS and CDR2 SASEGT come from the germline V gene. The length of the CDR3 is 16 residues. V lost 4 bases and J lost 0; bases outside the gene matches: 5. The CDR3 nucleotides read TGTGCCAGCAGTGGGACAGGGTCCCTTAGCAATCAGCCCCAGCATTTT. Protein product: CASSGTGSLSNQPQHF.

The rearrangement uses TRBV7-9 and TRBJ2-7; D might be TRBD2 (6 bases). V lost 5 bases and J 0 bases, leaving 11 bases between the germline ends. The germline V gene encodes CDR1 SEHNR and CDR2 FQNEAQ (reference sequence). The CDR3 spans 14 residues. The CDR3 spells CASSPVGGSYEQYF. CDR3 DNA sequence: TGTGCCAGCAGCCCCGTGGGGGGCTCCTACGAGCAGTACTTC.

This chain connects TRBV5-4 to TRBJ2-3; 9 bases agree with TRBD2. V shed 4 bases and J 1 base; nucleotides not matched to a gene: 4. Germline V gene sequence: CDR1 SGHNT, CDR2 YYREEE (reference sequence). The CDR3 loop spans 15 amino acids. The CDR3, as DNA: TGTGCCAGCAGCAGACTAGCGGAAGGCACAGATACGCAGTATTTT. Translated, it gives CASSRLAEGTDTQYF.

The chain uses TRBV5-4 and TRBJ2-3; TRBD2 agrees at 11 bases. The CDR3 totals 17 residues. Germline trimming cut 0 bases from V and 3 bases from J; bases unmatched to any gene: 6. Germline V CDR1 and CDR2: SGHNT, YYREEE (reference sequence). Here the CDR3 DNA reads TGTGCCAGCAGCTTGGGGTTAGCGGGAGGGGAGACAGATACGCAGTATTTT. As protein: CASSLGLAGGETDTQYF.

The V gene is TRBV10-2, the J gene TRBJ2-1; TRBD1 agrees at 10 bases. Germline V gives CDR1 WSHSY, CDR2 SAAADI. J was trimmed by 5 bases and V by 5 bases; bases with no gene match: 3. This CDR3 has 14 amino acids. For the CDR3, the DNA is TGCGCCAGCAGTAAGGGGACAGGGGACAATGAGCAGTTCTTC. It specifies CASSKGTGDNEQFF.

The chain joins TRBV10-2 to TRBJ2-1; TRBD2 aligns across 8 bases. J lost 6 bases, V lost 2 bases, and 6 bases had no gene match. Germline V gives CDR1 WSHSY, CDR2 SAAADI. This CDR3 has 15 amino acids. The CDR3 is CASSETETSVNEQFF. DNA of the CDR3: TGCGCCAGCAGTGAGACCGAGACTAGCGTCAATGAGCAGTTCTTC.

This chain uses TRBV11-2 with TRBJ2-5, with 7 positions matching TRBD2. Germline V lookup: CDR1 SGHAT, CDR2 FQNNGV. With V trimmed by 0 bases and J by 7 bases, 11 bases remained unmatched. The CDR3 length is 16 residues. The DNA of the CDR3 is TGTGCCAGCAGCTTAGATAACGGCGGGAGTTTTGGGACCCAGTACTTC. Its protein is CASSLDNGGSFGTQYF.

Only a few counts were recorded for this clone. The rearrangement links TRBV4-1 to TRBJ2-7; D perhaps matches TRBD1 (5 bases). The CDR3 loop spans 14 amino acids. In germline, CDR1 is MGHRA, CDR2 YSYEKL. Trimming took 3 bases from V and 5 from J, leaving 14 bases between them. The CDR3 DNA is TGCGCCAGCAGCCAGCCGGCTCTAGGGGACGAGCAGTACTTC. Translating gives CASSQPALGDEQYF.

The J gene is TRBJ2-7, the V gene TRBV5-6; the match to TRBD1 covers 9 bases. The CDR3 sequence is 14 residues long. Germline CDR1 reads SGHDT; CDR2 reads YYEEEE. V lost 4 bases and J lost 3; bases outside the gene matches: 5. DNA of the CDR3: TGTGCCAGCAGCCCCCTGGGACAGGGCTACGAGCAGTACTTC. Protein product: CASSPLGQGYEQYF.

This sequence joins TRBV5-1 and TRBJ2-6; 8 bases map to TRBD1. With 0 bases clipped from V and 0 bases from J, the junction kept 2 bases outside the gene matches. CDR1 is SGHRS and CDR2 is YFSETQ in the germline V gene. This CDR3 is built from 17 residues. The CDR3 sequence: CASSLAGGLSGANVLTF. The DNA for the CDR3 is TGCGCCAGCAGCTTGGCAGGGGGCCTCTCTGGGGCCAACGTCCTGACTTTC.

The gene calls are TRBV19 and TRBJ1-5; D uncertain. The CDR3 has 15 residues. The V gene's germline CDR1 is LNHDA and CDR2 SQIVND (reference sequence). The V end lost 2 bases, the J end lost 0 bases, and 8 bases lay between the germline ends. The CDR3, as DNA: TGTGCCAGTAGTATATCCGGGAATAGCAATCAGCCCCAGCATTTT. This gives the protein CASSISGNSNQPQHF.